This TCR beta chain was recorded in a study of CD4 T cells in relation to SARS-CoV-2 and coronaviruses. The method was immunoSEQ multiplex PCR; TCRdb's version includes in-frame clones alone and lacks a portion of them. This sample has about 36,000 clones, with 77% found just once. Details on this clone: Its antigen is as yet unknown.

Per germline, CDR1 MNHEY and CDR2 SVGAGI. This CDR3 is built from 14 residues. Trimming took 4 bases from V and 6 from J; bases not matched to a gene: 2. Sequencing was done on a sample of memory CD4+ T cells from PBMCs, cultured in vitro. The chain employs TRBV6-5 and TRBJ1-6, with 8 bases that match TRBD1. The source is an adult with COVID-19. The CDR3 DNA sequence: TGTGCCAGCAGTTGGGACAGGAGTAATTCACCCCTCCACTTT. Its protein product is CASSWDRSNSPLHF.